These T cell receptor beta chains were read from a single sample in a study of T-cell memory formation after mild COVID-19. Via MiXCR, TCRdb re-called the 5' RACE reads, giving one row per CDR3 protein. This sample has 250,000 to 400,000 distinct CDR3 sequences, with roughly an eighth found just once. Sequencing input: PBMCs or a T cell subset sorted from them (not recorded which). These receptors originate from a young man who had mild COVID-19 (a few samples of this study predate the infection). Cell type and time point are not known. Each CDR3 is given with its conserved first and last residue. A D gene is named only where the DNA matches it firmly. Some rows mark clone size as missing; the rest say once, few, many or name a class of expanded clone.

J gene,V gene,clone size,D gene,CDR3 DNA,CDR3 protein
TRBJ2-7,TRBV7-2,few,.,TGTGCCAGCGGAACCGGGGCAGCCTACGAGCAGTACTTC,CASGTGAAYEQYF
TRBJ2-7,TRBV5-1,few,.,TGCGCCAGCAGCTGGAGCCAGGGGCCGCCCTACGAGCAGTACTTC,CASSWSQGPPYEQYF
TRBJ2-3,TRBV29-1,many,.,TGCAGCGTTGTTGCCGGGAAGGGTAGCACAGATACGCAGTATTTT,CSVVAGKGSTDTQYF
TRBJ1-1,TRBV12-3/TRBV12-4,.,.,TGTGCCAGCAGTCAGGGTATGAACACTGAAGCTTTCTTT,CASSQGMNTEAFF
TRBJ2-7,TRBV6-2/TRBV6-3,few,.,TGTGCCAGCAGTAACGGGGGAAGTAAGTCCTACGAGCAGTACTTC,CASSNGGSKSYEQYF
TRBJ2-5,TRBV7-3,many,.,TGTGCCAGCAGCTTGGGTGGACAGCTAGAGACCCAGTACTTC,CASSLGGQLETQYF
TRBJ1-1,TRBV20-1,few,.,TGCAGTGCCGCAGTCACGGGGCGAAGAAGAACTGAAGCTTTCTTT,CSAAVTGRRRTEAFF
TRBJ2-3,TRBV6-2/TRBV6-3,many,.,TGTGCCAGCAGTTATGCGGACCACACAGATACGCAGTATTTT,CASSYADHTDTQYF
TRBJ2-3,TRBV29-1,many,.,TGCAGCGTTGACACGGTCCGGTTAGGGACGGTTGCGCAGTATTTT,CSVDTVRLGTVAQYF
TRBJ2-3,TRBV6-4,many,.,TGTGCCAGCAGTGACAAAACAGGGAGCGGCACAGATACGCAGTATTTT,CASSDKTGSGTDTQYF
TRBJ2-4,TRBV6-5,few,.,TGTGCCAGCAGTCCCCTCCAAGGAGAGTTACAAAACATTCAGTACTTC,CASSPLQGELQNIQYF
TRBJ1-2,TRBV4-3,.,.,TGCGCCAGCAGCCAAGGCGGACGGAGTAACTATGGCTACACCTTC,CASSQGGRSNYGYTF
TRBJ1-2,TRBV15,.,.,TGTGCCACCAGCAGAGATCTGGGGGCGCAGGCCTATGGCTACACCTTC,CATSRDLGAQAYGYTF
TRBJ2-7,TRBV24-1,.,.,TGTGCCACCAGTGGGGCATTCGGGTACGAGCAGTACTTC,CATSGAFGYEQYF
TRBJ1-5,TRBV28,.,.,TGTGCCAGCACCCTCGGGGGGGGAGGCAATCAGCCCCAGCATTTT,CASTLGGGGNQPQHF
TRBJ2-2,TRBV5-1,many,.,TGCGCCAGCAGCTTAGGGGCCTGGAACACCGGGGAGCTGTTTTTT,CASSLGAWNTGELFF
TRBJ1-6,TRBV11-2,.,.,TGTGCCAGCAGCTTAGATCGGTGGGACCCCGACGGGGATTCACCCCTCCACTTT,CASSLDRWDPDGDSPLHF
TRBJ2-3,TRBV14,.,TRBD2,TGTGCCAGCGGGACTAGCGGGCAAAGCACAGATACGCAGTATTTT,CASGTSGQSTDTQYF